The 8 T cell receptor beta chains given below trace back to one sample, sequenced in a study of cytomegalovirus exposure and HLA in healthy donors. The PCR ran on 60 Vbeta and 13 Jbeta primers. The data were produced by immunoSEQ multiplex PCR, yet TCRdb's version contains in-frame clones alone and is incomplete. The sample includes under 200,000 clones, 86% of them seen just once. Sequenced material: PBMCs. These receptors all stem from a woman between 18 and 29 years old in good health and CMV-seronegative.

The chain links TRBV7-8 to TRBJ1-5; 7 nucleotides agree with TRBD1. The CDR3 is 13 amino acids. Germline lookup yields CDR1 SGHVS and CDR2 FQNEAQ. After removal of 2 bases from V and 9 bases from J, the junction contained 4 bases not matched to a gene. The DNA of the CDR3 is TGTGCCAGCAGCTTAAGGACAGGTCGGCCCCAGCATTTT. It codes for CASSLRTGRPQHF.

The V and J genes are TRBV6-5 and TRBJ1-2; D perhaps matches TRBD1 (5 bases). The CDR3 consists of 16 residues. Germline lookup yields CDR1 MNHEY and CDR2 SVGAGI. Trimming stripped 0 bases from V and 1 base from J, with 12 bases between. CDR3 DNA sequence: TGTGCCAGCAGTTACTCTCGGGCGGGGCTTAACTATGGCTACACCTTC. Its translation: CASSYSRAGLNYGYTF.

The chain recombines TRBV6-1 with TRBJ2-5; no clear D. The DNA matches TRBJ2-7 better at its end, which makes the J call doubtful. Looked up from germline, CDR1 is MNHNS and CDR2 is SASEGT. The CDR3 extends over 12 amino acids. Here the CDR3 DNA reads TGTGCCAGCCTTGCGTCATTGCGCGAGCAGTACTTC. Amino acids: CASLASLREQYF.

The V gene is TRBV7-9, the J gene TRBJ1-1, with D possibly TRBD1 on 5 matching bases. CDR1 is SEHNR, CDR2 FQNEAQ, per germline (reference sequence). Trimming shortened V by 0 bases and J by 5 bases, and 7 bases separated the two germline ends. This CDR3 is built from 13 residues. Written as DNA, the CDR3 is TGTGCCAGCAGCTTAGCGCAGGGTACTGAAGCTTTCTTT. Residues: CASSLAQGTEAFF.

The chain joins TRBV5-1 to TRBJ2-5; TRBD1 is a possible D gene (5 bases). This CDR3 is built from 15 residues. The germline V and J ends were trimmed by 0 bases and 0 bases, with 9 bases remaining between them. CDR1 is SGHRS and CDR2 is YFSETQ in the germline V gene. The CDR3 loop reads CASSLVAGHQETQYF. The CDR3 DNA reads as TGCGCCAGCAGCTTGGTGGCAGGGCACCAAGAGACCCAGTACTTC.

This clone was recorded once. The CDR3 nucleotides are TGTGCCAGTAGTATTAGGACAGGGTCTTACGAGCAGTACTTC. It specifies CASSIRTGSYEQYF. The genes are TRBV19 and TRBJ2-7; 8 nucleotides match TRBD1. Germline V CDR1 and CDR2: LNHDA, SQIVND (reference sequence). The CDR3 is made up of 14 amino acids. The ends lost 3 bases at V and 4 bases at J; junction bases unmatched: 5.

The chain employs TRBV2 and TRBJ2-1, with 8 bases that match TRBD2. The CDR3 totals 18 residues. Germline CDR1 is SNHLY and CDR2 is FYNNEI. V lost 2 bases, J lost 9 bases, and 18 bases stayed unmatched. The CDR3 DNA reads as TGTGCCAGCAGTGAATATCAAGTAGCGGGATTGAGTTTTAGTGAGCAGTTCTTC. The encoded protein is CASSEYQVAGLSFSEQFF. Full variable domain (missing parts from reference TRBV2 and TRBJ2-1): EPEVTQTPSHQVTQMGQEVILRCVPISNHLYFYWYRQILGQKVEFLVSFYNNEISEKSEIFDDQFSVERPDGSNFTLKIRSTKLEDSAMYFCASSEYQVAGLSFSEQFFGPGTRLTVL.

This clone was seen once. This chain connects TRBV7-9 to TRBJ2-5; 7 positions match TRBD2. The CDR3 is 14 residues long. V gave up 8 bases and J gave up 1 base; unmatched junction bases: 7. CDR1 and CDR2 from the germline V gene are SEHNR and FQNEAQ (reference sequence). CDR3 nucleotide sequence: TGTGCCAGCGTGGCTAGCGGAACCCAAGAGACCCAGTACTTC. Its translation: CASVASGTQETQYF.